One and the same sample provided the 6 T cell receptor beta chains below, sequenced in a study of control samples from healthy donors and cancer patients. Repertoires were generated with immunoSEQ multiplex PCR, while TCRdb's copy carries only in-frame clones and drops some. The data show 100,000 to 150,000 clones, with around 90% seen just once and 2% to 2.5% held by the top ten. Sequenced material: blood. These receptors originate from a man between 18 and 29 years old in good health.

The rearrangement links TRBV19 to TRBJ2-3; the match to TRBD1 covers 7 bases. The CDR3 runs to 15 residues. CDR1 and CDR2 (germline): LNHDA, SQIVND (reference sequence). J was trimmed by 2 bases and V by 7 bases; bases with no gene match: 9. Here the CDR3 reads CASKGAGRFTDTQYF. The CDR3 bases are TGTGCCAGTAAGGGGGCAGGACGTTTCACAGATACGCAGTATTTT. Supplemented by reference TRBV19 and TRBJ2-3, the full variable domain reads DGGITQSPKYLFRKEGQNVTLSCEQNLNHDAMYWYRQDPGQGLRLIYYSQIVNDFQKGDIAEGYSVSREKKESFPLTVTSAQKNPTAFYLCASKGAGRFTDTQYFGPGTRLTVL.

This clone appeared once. The CDR3 here is CASSPGSGGDYSYGYTF. The CDR3 DNA reads TGTGCCAGCAGCCCGGGATCTGGGGGCGACTATTCCTATGGCTACACCTTC. The gene calls are TRBV3-1 (or the pseudogene TRBV3-2) and TRBJ1-2, with D tentatively TRBD1 (6 bases). Trimming stripped 4 bases from V and 4 bases from J, with 22 bases between. Germline loops: CDR1 LGHDT, CDR2 YNNKEL (reference sequence). This CDR3 region has 17 residues.

This chain connects TRBV28 to TRBJ2-7; TRBD1 is a possible D gene (6 bases). CDR1 is MDHEN and CDR2 is SYDVKM in the germline V gene. The CDR3 sequence is 13 residues long. Between the trimmed V and J ends, which lost 7 bases and 6 bases, there was a span of 16 bases. CDR3 loop: CASNPTGIGEQYF. CDR3 DNA: TGTGCCAGCAACCCAACAGGGATCGGCGAGCAGTACTTC.

The chain recombines TRBV6-5 with TRBJ1-1, with a possible D match to TRBD1 (5 bases). The germline gives CDR1 MNHEY, CDR2 SVGAGI. Trimming took 0 bases from V and 11 from J, leaving 10 bases between them. The CDR3 extends over 12 amino acids. CDR3 DNA: TGTGCCAGCAGTTACTCCGGGGGTTGGGCTTTCTTT. Translated: CASSYSGGWAFF.

V usage is TRBV30 and J usage is TRBJ1-5; TRBD1 matches 11 bases. The germline gives CDR1 GTSNPN, CDR2 SVGIG (reference sequence). V lost 1 base to trimming and J lost 5 bases; unmatched junction nucleotides: 4. The CDR3 runs 15 residues. The CDR3, as DNA: TGTGCCTGGAGTGGCGGGACAGGGGGATATCAGCCCCAGCATTTT. Translated, it gives CAWSGGTGGYQPQHF.

The chain joins TRBV9 to TRBJ2-1; D possibly corresponds to TRBD2 (6 bases). Trimming shortened V by 4 bases and J by 1 base, and 18 bases separated the two germline ends. Germline V gene sequence: CDR1 SGDLS, CDR2 YYNGEE. The CDR3 is 17 amino acids. The CDR3 region is CASSPPLGEESYNEQFF. The CDR3, as DNA: TGTGCCAGCAGCCCTCCTTTGGGGGAGGAGTCCTACAATGAGCAGTTCTTC.